Described below is a single T cell receptor (beta chain) sequence and its context. This sample is drawn from a study of Tregs in tolerant kidney transplant recipients. Some clones are missing from TCRdb's copy, which holds only in-frame ones; the method was immunoSEQ multiplex PCR. The table records around 98,000 clones, approximately 94% of them present only once. Germline V gene lookup returns CDR1 LGHNA and CDR2 YSLEER. Trimming removed 0 bases from V and 5 bases from J; junction bases left unmatched: 5. This CDR3 is built from 15 residues. The sequence was obtained from a human donor who received a combined kidney and bone marrow transplant. The chain is built from TRBV4-3 and TRBJ1-1; 8 bases match TRBD1. The sequencing here drew on CD4+ T cells from blood, taken before the transplant. The CDR3 loop is CASSQEKTGATEAFF. The CDR3 DNA sequence: TGCGCCAGCAGCCAAGAGAAGACAGGGGCGACTGAAGCTTTCTTT.